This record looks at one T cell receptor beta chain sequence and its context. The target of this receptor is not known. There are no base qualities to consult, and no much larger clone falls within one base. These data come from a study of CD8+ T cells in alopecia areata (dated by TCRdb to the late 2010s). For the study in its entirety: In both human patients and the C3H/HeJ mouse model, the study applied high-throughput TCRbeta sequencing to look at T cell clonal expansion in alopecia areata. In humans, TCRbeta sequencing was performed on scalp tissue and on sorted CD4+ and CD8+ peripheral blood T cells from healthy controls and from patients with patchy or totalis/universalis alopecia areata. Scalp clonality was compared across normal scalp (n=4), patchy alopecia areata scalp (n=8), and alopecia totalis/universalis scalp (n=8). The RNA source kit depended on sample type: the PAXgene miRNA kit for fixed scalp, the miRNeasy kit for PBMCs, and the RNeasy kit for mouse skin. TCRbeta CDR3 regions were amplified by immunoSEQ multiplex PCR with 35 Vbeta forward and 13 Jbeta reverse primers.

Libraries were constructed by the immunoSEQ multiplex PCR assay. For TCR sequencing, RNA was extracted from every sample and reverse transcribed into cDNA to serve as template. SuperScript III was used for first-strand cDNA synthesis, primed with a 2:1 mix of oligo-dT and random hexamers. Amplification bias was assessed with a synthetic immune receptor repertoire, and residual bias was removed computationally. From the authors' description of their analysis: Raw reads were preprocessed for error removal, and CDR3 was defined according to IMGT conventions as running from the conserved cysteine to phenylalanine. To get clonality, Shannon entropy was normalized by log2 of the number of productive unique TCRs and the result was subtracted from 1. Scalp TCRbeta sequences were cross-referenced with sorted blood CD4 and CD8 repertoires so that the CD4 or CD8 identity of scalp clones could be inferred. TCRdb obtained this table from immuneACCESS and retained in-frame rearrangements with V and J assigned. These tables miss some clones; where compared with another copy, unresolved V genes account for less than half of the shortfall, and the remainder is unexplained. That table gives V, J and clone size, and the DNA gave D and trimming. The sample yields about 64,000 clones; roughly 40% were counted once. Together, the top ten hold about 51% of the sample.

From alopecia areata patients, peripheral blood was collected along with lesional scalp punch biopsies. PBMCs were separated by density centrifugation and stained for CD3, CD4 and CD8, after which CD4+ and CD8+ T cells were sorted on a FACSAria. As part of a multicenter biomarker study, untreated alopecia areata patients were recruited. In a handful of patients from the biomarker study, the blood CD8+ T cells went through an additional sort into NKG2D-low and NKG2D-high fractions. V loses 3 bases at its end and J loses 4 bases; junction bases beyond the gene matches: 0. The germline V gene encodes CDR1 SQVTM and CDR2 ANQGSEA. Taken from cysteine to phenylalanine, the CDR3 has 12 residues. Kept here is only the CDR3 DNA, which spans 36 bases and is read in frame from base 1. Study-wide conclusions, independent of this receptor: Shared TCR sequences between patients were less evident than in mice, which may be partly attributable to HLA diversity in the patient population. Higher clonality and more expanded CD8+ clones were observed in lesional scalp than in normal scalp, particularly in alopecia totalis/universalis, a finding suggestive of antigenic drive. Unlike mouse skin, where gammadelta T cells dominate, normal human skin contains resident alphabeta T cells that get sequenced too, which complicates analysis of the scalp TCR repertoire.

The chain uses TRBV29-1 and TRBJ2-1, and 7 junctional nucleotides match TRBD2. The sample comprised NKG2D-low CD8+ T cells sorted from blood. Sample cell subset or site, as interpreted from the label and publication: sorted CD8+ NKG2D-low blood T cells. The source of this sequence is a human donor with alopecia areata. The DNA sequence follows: TGCAGCGTTGAGGGGGGGTACAATGAGCAGTTCTTC. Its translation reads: CSVEGGYNEQFF.